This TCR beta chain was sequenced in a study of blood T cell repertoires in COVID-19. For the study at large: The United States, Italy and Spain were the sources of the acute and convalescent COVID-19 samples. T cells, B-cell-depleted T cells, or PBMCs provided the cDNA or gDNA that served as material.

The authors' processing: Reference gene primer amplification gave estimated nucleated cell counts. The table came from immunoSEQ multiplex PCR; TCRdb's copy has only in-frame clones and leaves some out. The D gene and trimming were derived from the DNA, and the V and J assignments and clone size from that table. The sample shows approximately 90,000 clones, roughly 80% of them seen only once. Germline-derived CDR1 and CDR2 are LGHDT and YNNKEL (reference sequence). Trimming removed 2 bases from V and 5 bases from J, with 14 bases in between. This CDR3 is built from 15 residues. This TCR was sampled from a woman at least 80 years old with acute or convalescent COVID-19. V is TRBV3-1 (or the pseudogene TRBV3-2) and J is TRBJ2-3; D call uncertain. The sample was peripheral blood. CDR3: CASSQSPAAGDTQYF. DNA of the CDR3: TGTGCCAGCAGCCAAAGTCCTGCTGCCGGAGATACGCAGTATTTT.